The next 25 T cell receptor beta chains were all read from a single sample in a study of coeliac disease. The repertoire was sequenced with immunoSEQ multiplex PCR; TCRdb's copy has only in-frame clones and lacks some. The sample contains more than 4,000 clones, around 69% of which appear only once. Their cognate antigens are unknown. Study-level findings and limits: Active celiac intraepithelial and lamina propria samples had lower TRB and TRG clonality than control samples.

Sequenced input: intraepithelial lymphocytes from the gut. The receptors derive from a woman aged 18-30 years with active celiac disease.

This chain joins TRBV28 and TRBJ1-2, with 10 bases matching TRBD1. The CDR3 extends over 16 amino acids. The trim removed 5 bases at V and 5 bases at J, leaving 11 bases unmatched. In germline, CDR1 is MDHEN, CDR2 SYDVKM. The CDR3 here is CASSPPTDRGLYGYTF. The CDR3 DNA follows: TGTGCCAGCAGTCCTCCCACCGACAGGGGGCTTTATGGCTACACCTTC.

This chain connects TRBV7-9 to TRBJ1-2, with D tentatively TRBD1 (6 bases). Germline V gene data show CDR1 as SEHNR and CDR2 as FQNEAQ (reference sequence). The V end lost 5 bases, the J end lost 3 bases, and 16 bases lay between the germline ends. The CDR3 is 15 amino acids. In DNA, the CDR3 is TGTGCCAGCAGCGGAAGGGGGGGCCCCGACTATGGCTACACCTTC. As protein: CASSGRGGPDYGYTF.

The chain carries TRBV5-1 and TRBJ2-6; D is ambiguous. The CDR3 has 13 amino acids. The V gene lost 5 bases and the J gene lost 3 bases, with 6 bases spanning the gap. Germline V gene data show CDR1 as SGHRS and CDR2 as YFSETQ. CDR3 protein: CASRQFGANVLTF. As DNA, the CDR3 is TGCGCCAGCAGACAGTTTGGGGCCAACGTCCTGACTTTC.

V is TRBV6-4 and J is TRBJ2-3; a possible D gene is TRBD2 (5 bases). V lost 8 bases to trimming and J lost 2 bases, with 14 bases between them. The CDR3 is 14 amino acids. Germline CDR1 MRHNA, CDR2 SNTAGT. The CDR3: CASSAGDDTDTQYF. The CDR3 nucleotides read TGTGCCAGCTCCGCGGGCGACGACACAGATACGCAGTATTTT.

This chain connects TRBV5-1 to TRBJ2-3, with D maybe TRBD2 (6 bases). CDR1 is SGHRS and CDR2 is YFSETQ in the germline V gene. Trimming removed 0 bases from V and 5 bases from J, with 10 bases in between. The CDR3 has 14 residues. DNA for the CDR3: TGCGCCAGCAGCTTGGGCAGGGAGGAAGATACGCAGTATTTT. Amino acids: CASSLGREEDTQYF.

This clone appeared a single time. V and J are TRBV5-1 and TRBJ1-2; 9 nucleotides match TRBD1. Germline CDR1 is SGHRS and CDR2 is YFSETQ. CDR3 length: 14 residues. V gave up 4 bases and J gave up 8 bases; unmatched junction bases: 9. The CDR3 DNA is TGCGCCAGCAGCGGGGGGACAGGGTATAAGGGCTACACCTTC. This codes for CASSGGTGYKGYTF.

V is TRBV18 and J is TRBJ2-7, with 14 positions matching TRBD2. With V trimmed by 4 bases and J by 7 bases, 12 bases remained unmatched. This CDR3 contains 17 residues. Germline lookup yields CDR1 KGHSH and CDR2 LQKENI. CDR3 sequence (DNA): TGTGCCAGCTCACTCCTTGGGACTAGCGGGGGTCATAGGGAGCAGTACGTC. Translation gives CASSLLGTSGGHREQYV.

The J gene is TRBJ2-2, the V gene TRBV23-1, with D possibly being TRBD1 (6 bases). TRBV23-1 is an open reading frame whose function is uncertain. The CDR3 is 16 residues long. Between the trimmed V and J ends, which lost 0 bases and 4 bases, there was a span of 12 bases. The CDR3 DNA reads TGCGCCAGCAGTCAATCAAACAGGGAGTCCACCGGGGAGCTGTTTTTT. Translated, it gives CASSQSNRESTGELFF.

The CDR3 DNA is TGTGCCAGGATAGGACAGTACACCGGGGAGCTGTTTTTT. Translation gives CARIGQYTGELFF. This chain uses TRBV11-2 with TRBJ2-2, with a tentative D call TRBD1 (6 bases). This CDR3 comprises 13 residues. Germline V gives CDR1 SGHAT, CDR2 FQNNGV. V shed 9 bases and J shed 3 bases, with 11 bases lying between them. The full variable domain, in which reference TRBV11-2 and TRBJ2-2 provide the parts outside the CDR3, is EAGVAQSPRYKIIEKRQSVAFWCNPISGHATLYWYQQILGQGPKLLIQFQNNGVVDDSQLPKDRFSAERLKGVDSTLKIQPAKLEDSAVYLCARIGQYTGELFFGEGSRLTVL.

The rearrangement uses TRBV29-1 and TRBJ2-1; tentatively, D is TRBD2 (6 bases). V was shortened by 6 bases and J by 4 bases, with 16 bases between the two germline ends. This CDR3 comprises 14 residues. Germline loops: CDR1 SQVTM, CDR2 ANQGSEA. Here the CDR3 reads CSVEPTGTYNEQFF. The CDR3 DNA follows: TGCAGCGTGGAACCTACCGGGACTTACAATGAGCAGTTCTTC.

The chain uses TRBV5-1 and TRBJ1-2, with 8 positions matching TRBD1. The CDR3 is made up of 13 amino acids. Germline V gene data show CDR1 as SGHRS and CDR2 as YFSETQ. J lost 8 bases, V lost 3 bases, and 6 bases had no gene match. The CDR3 reads CASSSRTGRGYTF. The CDR3 DNA follows: TGCGCCAGCAGCTCGCGGACAGGGCGGGGCTACACCTTC.

The chain couples TRBV5-5 to TRBJ1-4; D is unresolved. Germline assignment: CDR1 SGHKS and CDR2 YYEKEE (reference sequence). The CDR3 runs to 14 residues. V dropped 0 bases and J dropped 6 bases, with 9 bases sitting between them. As DNA, the CDR3 is TGTGCCAGCAGCTTGGACAGCAGTTATGAAAAACTGTTTTTT. The encoded protein is CASSLDSSYEKLFF.

In its sample, this clone was seen a few times. This chain uses TRBV6-5 with TRBJ2-5; perhaps TRBD2 as D (6 bases). Germline CDR1 is MNHEY and CDR2 is SVGAGI. V was trimmed by 0 bases and J by 5 bases, leaving 13 bases between them. The CDR3 covers 15 residues. The CDR3 sequence is CASSYSITRGETQYF. The CDR3, as DNA: TGTGCCAGCAGTTACTCGATTACCCGGGGGGAGACCCAGTACTTC.

This chain connects TRBV5-1 to TRBJ2-7; 7 positions agree with TRBD2. There are 14 residues in the CDR3. J lost 5 bases, V lost 4 bases, and 9 bases had no gene match. The germline V gene has CDR1 SGHRS and CDR2 YFSETQ. CDR3 DNA: TGCGCCAGCAGCGGAGGACTAGTGAGCAACGAGCAGTACTTC. Amino acid sequence: CASSGGLVSNEQYF.

The chain has TRBV19 and TRBJ1-3, with 9 bases matching TRBD1. This CDR3 has 16 residues. V trimming: 4 bases; J trimming: 3 bases; junction bases outside the gene matches: 7. Germline CDR1 is LNHDA and CDR2 is SQIVND (reference sequence). The DNA for the CDR3 is TGTGCCAGTAGTAACACAGGGGGCTTCCGTGGAAACACCATATATTTT. As protein: CASSNTGGFRGNTIYF.

The rearrangement joins TRBV19 to TRBJ1-2; no clear D gene. Looked up from germline, CDR1 is LNHDA and CDR2 is SQIVND (reference sequence). Trimming took 3 bases from V and 3 from J, leaving 8 bases between them. The CDR3 loop spans 13 amino acids. CDR3 nucleotides: TGTGCCAGTAGTATGGTCGCAGACTATGGCTACACCTTC. Protein sequence: CASSMVADYGYTF.

This clone has only one observation. The J gene is TRBJ2-1, the V gene TRBV2, with 12 bases matching TRBD2. Germline V gives CDR1 SNHLY, CDR2 FYNNEI. This CDR3 has 17 amino acids. The V gene end was trimmed by 8 bases and the J gene end by 2 bases; junction bases not matched to a gene: 10. CDR3 coding DNA: TGTGCCAGCCCACTAGCGGGGGGTATTAACGCCTACAATGAGCAGTTCTTC. Translated, it gives CASPLAGGINAYNEQFF.

This chain connects TRBV4-1 to TRBJ1-1, with TRBD1 as a possible D gene (6 bases). Trimming took off 0 bases at V and 4 bases at J, with 12 bases between the two ends. The CDR3 has 15 residues. Germline V CDR1 and CDR2: MGHRA, YSYEKL. DNA for the CDR3: TGCGCCAGCAGCCAAGATACCGGACAGACCACTGAAGCTTTCTTT. Translation: CASSQDTGQTTEAFF.

The genes are TRBV27 and TRBJ2-7; 9 bases line up with TRBD2. J gave up 4 bases and V 3 bases, and 7 bases lay outside the gene matches. This CDR3 spans 15 amino acids. Germline CDR1 reads MNHEY; CDR2 reads SMNVEV (reference sequence). Written as DNA, the CDR3 is TGTGCCAGCAGTTTGCTAGCGGGGTGGGTATACGAGCAGTACTTC. It translates to CASSLLAGWVYEQYF.

The chain carries TRBV28 and TRBJ2-3, with 7 bases identical to TRBD2. The CDR3 is made up of 15 amino acids. The V segment lost 5 bases and the J segment 4 bases; nucleotides outside the gene matches: 9. Germline CDR1 MDHEN, CDR2 SYDVKM. The CDR3 region is CASSQTRLASDTQYF. Here the CDR3 DNA reads TGTGCCAGCAGTCAGACTCGACTAGCCTCAGATACGCAGTATTTT.

The table lists this clone with a few counts. The rearrangement links TRBV6-1 to TRBJ2-7; the match to TRBD1 covers 7 bases. This CDR3 contains 16 residues. V lost 4 bases to trimming and J lost 2 bases; unmatched junction nucleotides: 11. CDR1 is MNHNS and CDR2 is SASEGT in the germline V gene. Here the CDR3 reads CASSASPGQPTYEQYF. CDR3 coding DNA: TGTGCCAGCAGTGCGAGTCCGGGACAGCCTACCTACGAGCAGTACTTC.

In its sample, this clone was seen a few times. The V gene is TRBV7-6, the J gene TRBJ1-2; D might be TRBD1 (5 bases). The CDR3 extends over 17 amino acids. Germline V gene lookup returns CDR1 SGHVS and CDR2 FNYEAQ. V was clipped by 4 bases and J by 8 bases, with 26 bases between them. The CDR3 nucleotides read TGTGCCAGCAGCTCACTCACCAACGGGCAGGGCAGTAGGGGCTACACCTTC. Protein sequence: CASSSLTNGQGSRGYTF.

The chain carries TRBV5-1 and TRBJ1-2; D may be TRBD1 (6 bases). This CDR3 contains 14 residues. V lost 4 bases to trimming and J lost 1 base, with 11 bases between them. The germline V gene has CDR1 SGHRS and CDR2 YFSETQ. In DNA, the CDR3 is TGCGCCAGCAGCACCGTACAGGGTAACTATGGCTACACCTTC. Amino acids: CASSTVQGNYGYTF.

CDR3 sequence (DNA): TGCGCCAGCAGCCCCATTGGAGTGGCAGGGGTACGGACCGGGGAGCTGTTTTTT. It codes for CASSPIGVAGVRTGELFF. The chain employs TRBV4-1 and TRBJ2-2; weak D call: TRBD1 (6 bases). CDR1 and CDR2 (germline): MGHRA, YSYEKL. The V end lost 4 bases, the J end lost 5 bases, and 23 bases lay between the germline ends. The CDR3 contains 18 residues.

The chain combines TRBV19 with TRBJ1-6; 7 nucleotides agree with TRBD1. CDR1 and CDR2 from the germline V gene are LNHDA and SQIVND (reference sequence). The CDR3 consists of 16 residues. The J segment lost 8 bases and the V segment lost 1 base, leaving 8 bases of the junction unmatched. This CDR3 is CASSIAGGGPDSPLHF. CDR3 DNA sequence: TGTGCCAGTAGTATAGCGGGAGGGGGCCCGGATTCACCCCTCCACTTT.